Sequencing of this TCR beta chain was carried out in a study of human T cells and chemical hapten exposure. Study-level points and caveats: Positively correlated with patch test score were the counts of PT1 expanded TCRs.

Germline V CDR1 and CDR2: SGHRS, YFSETQ. CDR3 size: 22 residues. The V gene end was trimmed by 2 bases and the J gene end by 3 bases; junction bases not matched to a gene: 21. Time point reported: patch test 1, 2 weeks after DPC sensitization. Treatment: therapeutic diphenylcyclopropenone sensitization with weekly scalp DPC. In regard to this clonotype: Its antigen remains unknown.

TCRdb used MiXCR to reprocess the RACE reads, holding one entry per CDR3 protein. The data hold tens of thousands of distinct CDR3 sequences, with roughly a tenth observed a single time. This receptor was identified in a man aged 35 to 55 with alopecia areata. Some clones in this sample may be carry-over from other donors' samples. The chain has TRBV5-1 and TRBJ2-2; 11 bases are a match to TRBD2. This specimen consisted of whole blood, obtained in connection with sensitization to the hapten diphenylcyclopropenone (DPC). CDR3 region: CASSLSLAGGLSLREDTGELFF. The CDR3 DNA reads TGCGCCAGCAGCTTATCCCTAGCGGGAGGCCTATCTCTCCGCGAGGACACCGGGGAGCTGTTTTTT.